Below are 27 T cell receptor beta chains sequenced from a single sample in a study of shared clonotypes between healthy human individuals. Profiled with immunoSEQ multiplex PCR; TCRdb holds only in-frame clones, not every one. This table holds roughly 1,000,000 clones, 78% found once. Sequenced input: memory CD4+ T cells from PBMCs. Described subset: CD45RA-negative fraction. These receptors were taken from a man aged 18 to 35 in good health. Some clones in this sample may be carry-over from other donors' samples.

This clone was detected only once. The V and J genes are TRBV5-1 and TRBJ1-1; TRBD1 aligns across 10 bases. J gave up 6 bases and V 3 bases, and 5 bases lay outside the gene matches. Germline values: CDR1 SGHRS, CDR2 YFSETQ. The CDR3 contains 14 residues. CDR3 bases: TGCGCCAGCAGCTACCGGGACAGGGGTGCTGAAGCTTTCTTT. It is translated as CASSYRDRGAEAFF.

V gene TRBV11-2 combines with J gene TRBJ1-2; 7 nucleotides line up with TRBD1. The trim removed 2 bases at V and 2 bases at J, leaving 2 bases unmatched. Germline CDR1 SGHAT, CDR2 FQNNGV. CDR3 length: 14 amino acids. The CDR3 spells CASSLQGGNYGYTF. CDR3 DNA: TGTGCCAGCAGCTTACAGGGGGGAAACTATGGCTACACCTTC.

This chain joins TRBV11-3 and TRBJ2-1; 13 bases fit TRBD2. Germline CDR1 reads SGHNT; CDR2 reads YENEEA. The CDR3 sequence is 18 residues long. Germline trimming cut 9 bases from V and 0 bases from J; bases unmatched to any gene: 11. CDR3 nucleotides: TGTGCCAGGCCTAAGACTAGCGGGAGGAGGAGCTCCTACAATGAGCAGTTCTTC. Translating it yields CARPKTSGRRSSYNEQFF.

This clone was seen only a few times. The V call is TRBV2, the J call TRBJ2-2; 8 bases agree with TRBD1. This CDR3 region has 14 residues. Germline assignment: CDR1 SNHLY and CDR2 FYNNEI. Losses at the gene ends were 11 bases for V and 0 bases for J; bases not matched to a gene: 5. The CDR3 DNA reads TGTGCCTCCGACAGGGGCCCGAACACCGGGGAGCTGTTTTTT. It codes for CASDRGPNTGELFF.

The rearrangement uses TRBV28 and TRBJ2-1, with D tentatively TRBD2 (6 bases). The V gene lost 2 bases and the J gene lost 0 bases, with 11 bases spanning the gap. CDR1 and CDR2 from the germline V gene are MDHEN and SYDVKM. This CDR3 spans 16 amino acids. CDR3 nucleotides: TGTGCCAGCAGTTTAGCGGCGGGGAGCTCCTACAATGAGCAGTTCTTC. Its translation: CASSLAAGSSYNEQFF.

As regards this clone: One base away lies a much larger clone, so this may be a sequencing read error. V gene TRBV6-1 combines with J gene TRBJ2-2; unclear D gene. This CDR3 contains 12 residues. The V end lost 5 bases, the J end lost 5 bases, and 6 bases lay between the germline ends. Germline CDR1 is MNHNS and CDR2 is SASEGT. The CDR3 protein is CASSLGTGELFF. DNA for the CDR3: TGTGCCAGCAGTTTAGGGACCGGGGAGCTGTTTTTT.

J is TRBJ2-1 and V is TRBV7-9; D remains unclear. The CDR3 contains 11 residues. Trimming removed 4 bases from V and 10 bases from J, with 8 bases in between. Germline V gene sequence: CDR1 SEHNR, CDR2 FQNEAQ (reference sequence). CDR3 amino acids: CASSSVGEQFF. In DNA, the CDR3 is TGTGCCAGCAGCTCAGTAGGGGAGCAGTTCTTC.

V gene TRBV28 combines with J gene TRBJ2-7; perhaps D is TRBD1 or TRBD2 (5 bases each). V dropped 8 bases and J dropped 3 bases, with 20 bases sitting between them. The CDR3 sequence is 15 residues long. Germline values: CDR1 MDHEN, CDR2 SYDVKM. The CDR3 DNA reads TGTGCCAGCCGGACGTTTGTGGGACCCCGCTACGAGCAGTACTTC. It specifies CASRTFVGPRYEQYF.

This clone was seen a single time. This sequence joins TRBV7-2 and TRBJ2-7; possibly TRBD1 or TRBD2 for D (5 bases each). This CDR3 contains 13 residues. The germline V and J ends were trimmed by 2 bases and 6 bases, with 11 bases remaining between them. Germline CDR1 is SGHTA and CDR2 is FQGNSA. This CDR3 is CASSLSTGGEQYF. Here the CDR3 DNA reads TGTGCCAGCAGCTTAAGTACTGGGGGCGAGCAGTACTTC.

V is TRBV4-2 and J is TRBJ2-7; 9 positions agree with TRBD2. This CDR3 has 15 residues. After removal of 5 bases from V and 3 bases from J, the junction contained 8 bases not matched to a gene. Germline-derived CDR1 and CDR2 are LGHNA and YNFKEQ. In DNA, the CDR3 is TGTGCCAGCAGCGGCGGGGTAGCGGGAGTCTACGAGCAGTACTTC. Its translation: CASSGGVAGVYEQYF.

This chain connects TRBV4-3 to TRBJ2-1; 8 bases are shared with TRBD1. J was trimmed by 3 bases and V by 4 bases; bases with no gene match: 5. This CDR3 region has 15 residues. Germline loops: CDR1 LGHNA, CDR2 YSLEER. CDR3 region: CASSPRQGYYNEQFF. The CDR3, as DNA: TGCGCCAGCAGCCCTAGACAGGGGTACTACAATGAGCAGTTCTTC.

The table lists this clone with many counts. This sequence joins TRBV10-3 and TRBJ1-3; D is possibly TRBD1 (5 bases). With 10 bases removed from V and 3 bases from J, the gap between germline ends came to 22 bases. CDR3 length equals 16 residues. Germline V gene sequence: CDR1 ENHRY, CDR2 SYGVKD. In DNA form, the CDR3 reads TGTGCCACCAGCCCCGGTAGCGGGGGTGATGGAAACACCATATATTTT. As protein: CATSPGSGGDGNTIYF.

The table lists this clone with many counts. The sample carries other DNA sequences with the same CDR3. V and J are TRBV6-1 and TRBJ2-1, with D perhaps TRBD2 (5 bases). The CDR3 runs to 16 residues. The V gene's germline CDR1 is MNHNS and CDR2 SASEGT. The ends were cut back, 3 bases at V and 0 bases at J, with 12 bases in the middle. CDR3 nucleotide sequence: TGTGCCAGCAGTGACGACGGGATTAACTCCTACAATGAGCAGTTCTTC. It yields the protein CASSDDGINSYNEQFF.

The chain recombines TRBV4-2 with TRBJ2-1; D ambiguous. V was shortened by 0 bases and J by 0 bases, with 6 bases between the two germline ends. CDR3 length: 15 amino acids. Germline V gives CDR1 LGHNA, CDR2 YNFKEQ. The CDR3 protein is CASSQDYLSYNEQFF. Written as DNA, the CDR3 is TGTGCCAGCAGCCAAGACTACCTCTCCTACAATGAGCAGTTCTTC.

The chain employs TRBV5-1 and TRBJ1-3, with a possible D match to TRBD1 (5 bases). In germline, CDR1 is SGHRS, CDR2 YFSETQ. V gave up 1 base and J gave up 1 base, with 9 bases separating them. This CDR3 spans 15 amino acids. CDR3 nucleotides: TGCGCCAGCAGCTTGTGGGGCGGATCTGGAAACACCATATATTTT. Translation gives CASSLWGGSGNTIYF.

This clone turned up a few times. The V gene is TRBV7-9, the J gene TRBJ1-1, with 9 bases identical to TRBD1. The CDR3 runs to 16 residues. V lost 5 bases to trimming and J lost 11 bases; unmatched junction nucleotides: 18. Germline assignment: CDR1 SEHNR and CDR2 FQNEAQ (reference sequence). In nucleotides, the CDR3 is TGTGCCAGCAGCCAAGTGCCGGGACAGGGAACTTCAGGGGCTTTCTTT. Protein product: CASSQVPGQGTSGAFF.

A word on this clone: The sample holds other DNA sequences that translate to the same CDR3. The chain combines TRBV18 with TRBJ2-5; TRBD2 matches 7 bases. The CDR3 length is 13 residues. With V trimmed by 2 bases and J by 4 bases, 1 base remained unmatched. Germline V CDR1 and CDR2: KGHSH, LQKENI. The CDR3, as DNA: TGTGCCAGCTCACCAACGGGGGGAGAGACCCAGTACTTC. Protein product: CASSPTGGETQYF.

The gene calls are TRBV5-6 and TRBJ2-1, with 14 nucleotides matching TRBD2. CDR3 size: 16 residues. The V gene's germline CDR1 is SGHDT and CDR2 YYEEEE. Germline trimming cut 4 bases from V and 5 bases from J; bases unmatched to any gene: 5. The CDR3 DNA reads as TGTGCCAGCAGCCCCTCGACTAGCGGGAGGGACAATGAGCAGTTCTTC. The encoded protein is CASSPSTSGRDNEQFF.

The chain has TRBV29-1 and TRBJ2-2; D call uncertain. V lost 6 bases and J 0 bases, leaving 8 bases between the germline ends. The CDR3 runs 13 residues. CDR1 and CDR2 from the germline V gene are SQVTM and ANQGSEA. The CDR3 spells CSVQSANTGELFF. In nucleotides, the CDR3 is TGCAGCGTGCAGTCAGCGAACACCGGGGAGCTGTTTTTT.

This clone has only a few counts. The V call is TRBV7-9, the J call TRBJ1-6; 7 nucleotides match TRBD1. This CDR3 has 11 amino acids. Germline CDR1 reads SEHNR; CDR2 reads FQNEAQ (reference sequence). Germline trimming cut 7 bases from V and 13 bases from J; bases unmatched to any gene: 4. As DNA, the CDR3 is TGTGCCAGCACCGACAGGGAGCCCCTCCACTTT. Translated: CASTDREPLHF.

This chain links TRBV25-1 with TRBJ2-7; no clear D. The length of the CDR3 is 14 residues. Germline values: CDR1 MGHDK, CDR2 SYGVNS. V lost 2 bases and J lost 1, with 9 bases in between. The CDR3 nucleotides read TGTGCCAGCAGTGAAAGGGCTCTGTCCTACGAGCAGTACTTC. This encodes CASSERALSYEQYF.

This clone was picked up one time. J is TRBJ2-1 and V is TRBV4-2; 7 bases line up with TRBD2. This CDR3 region has 16 residues. The trim removed 2 bases at V and 8 bases at J, leaving 12 bases unmatched. The germline CDR1 and CDR2 sequences are LGHNA and YNFKEQ. CDR3 sequence (DNA): TGTGCCAGCAGCCAATTAGCGGGCGACCCTGCCTATGAGCAGTTCTTC. Its translation is CASSQLAGDPAYEQFF.

This clone was counted only a few times. CDR3 nucleotides: TGTGCCAGCAGTTACTCCAGGGATCGGGGCTACACCTTC. Its protein product is CASSYSRDRGYTF. The rearrangement uses TRBV6-5 and TRBJ1-2; maybe TRBD1 (5 bases). V was cut by 0 bases and J by 8 bases, with 10 bases left in between. Looked up from germline, CDR1 is MNHEY and CDR2 is SVGAGI. The CDR3 has 13 amino acids.

This chain connects TRBV9 to TRBJ2-7; 7 bases agree with TRBD2. Germline trimming cut 4 bases from V and 2 bases from J; bases unmatched to any gene: 6. This CDR3 spans 14 amino acids. Germline lookup yields CDR1 SGDLS and CDR2 YYNGEE. The CDR3 bases are TGTGCCAGCAGCCCGCGGGAGATCCCCTACGAGCAGTACTTC. Amino acids: CASSPREIPYEQYF.

This chain links TRBV11-2 with TRBJ2-7; 8 bases agree with TRBD1. CDR3 length equals 14 residues. The ends lost 4 bases at V and 9 bases at J; junction bases unmatched: 11. Germline V CDR1 and CDR2: SGHAT, FQNNGV. CDR3 in DNA: TGTGCCAGCAGCTACGGGACAGGCCTACGAAGGCAGTACTTC. It yields the protein CASSYGTGLRRQYF.

There are many counts of this clone. The rearrangement links TRBV14 to TRBJ2-2; D gene ambiguous. In germline, CDR1 is SGHDN, CDR2 FVKESK. CDR3 length: 13 residues. V lost 1 base, J lost 7 bases, and 7 bases lay in between. The CDR3, as DNA: TGTGCCAGCAGCCAAGTCGACGGCGGGGAGCTGTTTTTT. Amino acid sequence: CASSQVDGGELFF. The entire variable domain, with the rest obtained from reference TRBV14 and TRBJ2-2, is as follows: EAGVTQFPSHSVIEKGQTVTLRCDPISGHDNLYWYRRVMGKEIKFLLHFVKESKQDESGMPNNRFLAERTGGTYSTLKVQPAELEDSGVYFCASSQVDGGELFFGEGSRLTVL.

In this sample, this clone turned up once. The V call is TRBV30, the J call TRBJ2-5; 9 positions agree with TRBD2. CDR1 GTSNPN and CDR2 SVGIG come from the germline V gene (reference sequence). V shed 0 bases, J shed 3 bases, and the junction held 5 bases outside the gene matches. This CDR3 contains 15 residues. In DNA form, the CDR3 reads TGTGCCTGGAGTGTTAATAGCGGGAGCGAAGAGACCCAGTACTTC. Amino acids: CAWSVNSGSEETQYF.